The clone carrying this TCR beta chain showed up just a few times. The source of the sample is a study of blood T cell repertoires in COVID-19. Study-wide background: Samples taken during acute and convalescent COVID-19 were collected in the United States, Italy and Spain.

Data came from immunoSEQ multiplex PCR; TCRdb stores just in-frame clones and leaves some out. The sample consists of about 250,000 clones, around 88% of them appearing once. This sequence originates from a woman aged 30 to 39 with COVID-19, enrolled during active disease. Sequenced sample: peripheral blood.

The CDR3 sequence is CASSFTRGELFF. DNA for the CDR3: TGTGCCAGCAGCTTTACTAGAGGGGAGCTGTTTTTT. This sequence joins TRBV7-2 and TRBJ2-2; a possible D gene is TRBD2 (5 bases). V dropped 3 bases and J dropped 8 bases, with 7 bases sitting between them. CDR1 SGHTA and CDR2 FQGNSA come from the germline V gene. CDR3 length: 12 amino acids.